This entry concerns a single TCR beta chain. These data originate in a study of radiation and T cells in renal cell carcinoma. The CDR3 has 15 residues. CDR1 is MDHEN and CDR2 is SYDVKM in the germline V gene. V shed 5 bases and J 0 bases; nucleotides not matched to a gene: 5. Profiling relied on immunoSEQ multiplex PCR, and the TCRdb table lists in-frame clones only, not all of them. The sample records around 120,000 clones, approximately 75% being singletons. The time point: blood 2 weeks post-SBRT. Indicated treatment: 15 Gy SBRT to primary tumor, nephrectomy 4 weeks later. After SBRT, blood was collected at 2 and 4 weeks, plus baseline.

Source: blood, taken from a patient whose treatment included radiotherapy and nephrectomy. J is TRBJ2-5 and V is TRBV28; 8 bases agree with TRBD1. The clonotype was recovered from a woman aged 55-70 years with renal cell carcinoma. CDR3 DNA: TGTGCCAGCAGTCTGCCGACAGGGGACCAAGAGACCCAGTACTTC. Its translation is CASSLPTGDQETQYF.